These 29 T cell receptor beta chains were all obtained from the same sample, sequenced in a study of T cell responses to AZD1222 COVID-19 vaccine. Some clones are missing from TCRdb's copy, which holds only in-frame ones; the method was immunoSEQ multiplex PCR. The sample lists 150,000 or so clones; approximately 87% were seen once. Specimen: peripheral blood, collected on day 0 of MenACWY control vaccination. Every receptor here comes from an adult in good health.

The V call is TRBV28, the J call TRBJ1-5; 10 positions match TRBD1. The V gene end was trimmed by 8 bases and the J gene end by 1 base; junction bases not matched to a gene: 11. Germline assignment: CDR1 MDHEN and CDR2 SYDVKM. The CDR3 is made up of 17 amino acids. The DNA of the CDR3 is TGTGCCAGCCTTATGGGGGGGGACAGGGGAAGCAATCAGCCCCAGCATTTT. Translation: CASLMGGDRGSNQPQHF.

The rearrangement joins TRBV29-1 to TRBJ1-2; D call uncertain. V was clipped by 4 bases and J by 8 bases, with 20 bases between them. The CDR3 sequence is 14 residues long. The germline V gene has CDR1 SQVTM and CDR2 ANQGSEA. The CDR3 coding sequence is TGCAGCGTTGCCGTGCGAACGAGAGACTCGGGCTACACCTTC. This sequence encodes CSVAVRTRDSGYTF.

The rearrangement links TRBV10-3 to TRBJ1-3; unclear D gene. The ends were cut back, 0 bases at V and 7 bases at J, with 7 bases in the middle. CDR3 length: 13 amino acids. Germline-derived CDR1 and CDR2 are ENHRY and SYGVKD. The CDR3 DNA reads TGTGCCATCAGTGAGTCGTTTGGGAACACCATATATTTT. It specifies CAISESFGNTIYF.

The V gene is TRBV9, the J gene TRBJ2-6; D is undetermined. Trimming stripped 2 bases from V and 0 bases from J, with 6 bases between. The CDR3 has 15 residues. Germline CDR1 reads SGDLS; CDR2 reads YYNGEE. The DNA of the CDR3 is TGTGCCAGCAGCGTTGTTGCCTCTGGGGCCAACGTCCTGACTTTC. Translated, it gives CASSVVASGANVLTF.

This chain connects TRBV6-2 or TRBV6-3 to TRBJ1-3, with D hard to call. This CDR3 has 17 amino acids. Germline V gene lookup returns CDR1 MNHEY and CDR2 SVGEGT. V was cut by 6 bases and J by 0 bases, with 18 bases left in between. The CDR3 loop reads CASSSTRVSSSGNTIYF. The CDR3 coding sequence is TGTGCCAGCAGCTCGACCCGAGTCTCCTCCTCTGGAAACACCATATATTTT.

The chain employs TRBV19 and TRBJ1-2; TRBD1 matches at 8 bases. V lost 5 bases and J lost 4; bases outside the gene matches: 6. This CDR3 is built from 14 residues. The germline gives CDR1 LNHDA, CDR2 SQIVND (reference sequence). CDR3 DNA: TGTGCCAGTAGTCTAGGACAGGGAAGCTATGGCTACACCTTC. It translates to CASSLGQGSYGYTF.

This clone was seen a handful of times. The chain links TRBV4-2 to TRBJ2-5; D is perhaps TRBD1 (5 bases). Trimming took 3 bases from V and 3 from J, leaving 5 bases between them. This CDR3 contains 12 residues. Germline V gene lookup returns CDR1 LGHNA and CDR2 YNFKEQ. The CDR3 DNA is TGTGCCAGCAGCCAGGACAAAGAGACCCAGTACTTC. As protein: CASSQDKETQYF.

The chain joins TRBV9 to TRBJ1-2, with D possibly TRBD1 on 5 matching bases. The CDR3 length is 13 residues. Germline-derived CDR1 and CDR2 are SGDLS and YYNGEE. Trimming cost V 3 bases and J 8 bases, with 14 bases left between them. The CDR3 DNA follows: TGTGCCAGCAGCGCAACAGGTGTCGGGGGCTACACCTTC. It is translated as CASSATGVGGYTF.

This CDR3 is CASNPTSVDTGELFF. The CDR3 coding sequence is TGTGCCAGCAATCCGACTAGCGTGGACACCGGGGAGCTGTTTTTT. The chain links TRBV2 to TRBJ2-2, with 8 bases lining up with TRBD2. V was pared by 7 bases and J by 3 bases, with 7 bases of the junction left unmatched. CDR1 and CDR2 from the germline V gene are SNHLY and FYNNEI. The CDR3 is 15 amino acids. The complete variable domain, with remaining parts taken from reference TRBV2 and TRBJ2-2, reads EPEVTQTPSHQVTQMGQEVILRCVPISNHLYFYWYRQILGQKVEFLVSFYNNEISEKSEIFDDQFSVERPDGSNFTLKIRSTKLEDSAMYFCASNPTSVDTGELFFGEGSRLTVL.

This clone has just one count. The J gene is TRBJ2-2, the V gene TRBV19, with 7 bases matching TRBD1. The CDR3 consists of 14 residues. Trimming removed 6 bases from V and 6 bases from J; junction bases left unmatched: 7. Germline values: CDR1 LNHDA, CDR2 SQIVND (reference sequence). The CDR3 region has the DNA TGTGCCAGTAGAGAGGCAGGGGGTCCCGGGGAGCTGTTTTTT. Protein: CASREAGGPGELFF.

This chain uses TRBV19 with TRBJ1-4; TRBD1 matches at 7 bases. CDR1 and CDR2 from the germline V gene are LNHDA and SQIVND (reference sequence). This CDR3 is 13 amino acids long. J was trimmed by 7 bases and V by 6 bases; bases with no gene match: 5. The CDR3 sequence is CASSPGGVEKLFF. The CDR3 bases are TGTGCCAGTAGCCCAGGGGGGGTTGAAAAACTGTTTTTT.

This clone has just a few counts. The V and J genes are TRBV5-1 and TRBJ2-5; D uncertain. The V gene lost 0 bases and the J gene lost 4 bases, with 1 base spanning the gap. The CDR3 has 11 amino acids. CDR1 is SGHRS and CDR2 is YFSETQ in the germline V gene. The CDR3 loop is CASSLAETQYF. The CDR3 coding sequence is TGCGCCAGCAGCTTGGCAGAGACCCAGTACTTC.

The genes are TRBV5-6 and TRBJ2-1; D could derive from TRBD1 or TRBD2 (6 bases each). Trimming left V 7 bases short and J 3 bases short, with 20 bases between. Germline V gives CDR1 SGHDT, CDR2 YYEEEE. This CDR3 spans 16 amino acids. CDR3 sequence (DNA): TGTGCCAGCCTCCTCACTAGGGGGGTCGGCTACAATGAGCAGTTCTTC. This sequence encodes CASLLTRGVGYNEQFF.

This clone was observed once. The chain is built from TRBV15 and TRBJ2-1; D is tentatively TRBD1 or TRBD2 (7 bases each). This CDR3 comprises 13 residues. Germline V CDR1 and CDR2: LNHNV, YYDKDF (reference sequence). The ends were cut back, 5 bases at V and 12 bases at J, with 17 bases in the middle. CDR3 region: CATSPLQGGVQFF. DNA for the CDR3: TGTGCCACCAGCCCTCTTCAGGGGGGGGTGCAGTTCTTC.

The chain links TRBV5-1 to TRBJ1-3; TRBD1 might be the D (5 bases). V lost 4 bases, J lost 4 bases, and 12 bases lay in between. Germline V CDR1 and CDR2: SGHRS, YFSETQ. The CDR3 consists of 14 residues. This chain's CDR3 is CASSPGNGGNTIYF. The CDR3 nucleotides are TGCGCCAGCAGCCCAGGGAATGGGGGAAACACCATATATTTT.

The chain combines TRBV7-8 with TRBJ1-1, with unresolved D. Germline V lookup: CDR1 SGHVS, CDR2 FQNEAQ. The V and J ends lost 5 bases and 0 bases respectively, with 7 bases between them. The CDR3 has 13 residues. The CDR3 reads CASSPNLNTEAFF. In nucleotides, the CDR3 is TGTGCCAGCAGCCCAAATTTGAACACTGAAGCTTTCTTT.

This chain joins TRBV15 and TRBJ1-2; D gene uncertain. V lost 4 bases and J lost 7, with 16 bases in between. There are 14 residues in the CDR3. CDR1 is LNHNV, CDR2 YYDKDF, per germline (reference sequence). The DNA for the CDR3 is TGTGCCACCAGCACCCCGGTACCACAGTCTGGCTACACCTTC. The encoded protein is CATSTPVPQSGYTF. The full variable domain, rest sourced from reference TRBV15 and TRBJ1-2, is DAMVIQNPRYQVTQFGKPVTLSCSQTLNHNVMYWYQQKSSQAPKLLFHYYDKDFNNEADTPDNFQSRRPNTSFCFLDIRSPGLGDTAMYLCATSTPVPQSGYTFGSGTRLTVV.

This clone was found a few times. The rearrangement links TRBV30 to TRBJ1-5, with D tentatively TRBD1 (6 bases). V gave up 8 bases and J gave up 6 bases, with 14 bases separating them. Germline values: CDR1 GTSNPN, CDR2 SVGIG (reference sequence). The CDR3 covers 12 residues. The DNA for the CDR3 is TGTGCCCGTACAGGGTTGGCTCAGCCCCAGCATTTT. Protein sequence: CARTGLAQPQHF.

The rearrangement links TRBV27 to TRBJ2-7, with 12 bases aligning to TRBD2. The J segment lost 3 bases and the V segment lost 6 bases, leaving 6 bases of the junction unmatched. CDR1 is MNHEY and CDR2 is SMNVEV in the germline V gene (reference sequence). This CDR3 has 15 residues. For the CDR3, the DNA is TGTGCCAGCAGCGCTAGCGGGGGGGAACTCTACGAGCAGTACTTC. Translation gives CASSASGGELYEQYF.

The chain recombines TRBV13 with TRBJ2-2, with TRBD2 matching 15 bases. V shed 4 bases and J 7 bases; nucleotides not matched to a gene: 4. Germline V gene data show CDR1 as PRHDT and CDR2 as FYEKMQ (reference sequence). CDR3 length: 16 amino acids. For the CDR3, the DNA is TGTGCCAGCAGCTCCAGGACTAGCGGGAGGGGCGGGGAGCTGTTTTTT. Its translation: CASSSRTSGRGGELFF.

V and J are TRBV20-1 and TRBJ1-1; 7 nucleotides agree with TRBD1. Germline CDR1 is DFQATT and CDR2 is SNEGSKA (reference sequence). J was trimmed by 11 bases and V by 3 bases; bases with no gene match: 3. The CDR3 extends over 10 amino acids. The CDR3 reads CSASDREAFF. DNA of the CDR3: TGCAGTGCTAGCGACAGGGAGGCTTTCTTT.

The CDR3 is CASSLGGSGQGVQQYF. The CDR3 bases are TGCGCCAGCAGCTTGGGAGGTAGTGGACAGGGGGTTCAGCAGTACTTC. This chain links TRBV5-1 with TRBJ2-7; 10 nucleotides align to TRBD1. The V and J ends lost 0 bases and 8 bases, in that order; junction bases with no gene match: 11. Germline CDR1 SGHRS, CDR2 YFSETQ. This CDR3 has 16 residues.

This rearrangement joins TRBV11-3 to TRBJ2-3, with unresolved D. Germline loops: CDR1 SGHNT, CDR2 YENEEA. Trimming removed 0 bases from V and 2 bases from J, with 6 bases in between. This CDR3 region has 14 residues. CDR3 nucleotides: TGTGCCAGCAGCTTAGAAGGATACACAGATACGCAGTATTTT. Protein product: CASSLEGYTDTQYF. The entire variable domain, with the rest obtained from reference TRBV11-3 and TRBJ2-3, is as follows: EAGVVQSPRYKIIEKKQPVAFWCNPISGHNTLYWYLQNLGQGPELLIRYENEEAVDDSQLPKDRFSAERLKGVDSTLKIQPAELGDSAVYLCASSLEGYTDTQYFGPGTRLTVL.

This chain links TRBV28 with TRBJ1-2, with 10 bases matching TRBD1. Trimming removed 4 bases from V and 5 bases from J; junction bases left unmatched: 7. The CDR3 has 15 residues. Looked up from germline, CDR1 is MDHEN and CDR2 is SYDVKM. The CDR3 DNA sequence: TGTGCCAGCAGTTGGGGGACAGGGGCTTGGTATGGCTACACCTTC. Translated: CASSWGTGAWYGYTF.

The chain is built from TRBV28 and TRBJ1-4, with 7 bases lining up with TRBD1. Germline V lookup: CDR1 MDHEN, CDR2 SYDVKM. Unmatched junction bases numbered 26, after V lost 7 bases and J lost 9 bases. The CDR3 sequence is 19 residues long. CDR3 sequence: CASKFLLRDSELLMKKLFF. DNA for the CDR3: TGTGCCAGCAAATTCCTCCTCCGGGACAGTGAACTACTAATGAAAAAACTGTTTTTT. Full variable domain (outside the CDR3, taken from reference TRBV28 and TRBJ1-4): DVKVTQSSRYLVKRTGEKVFLECVQDMDHENMFWYRQDPGLGLRLIYFSYDVKMKEKGDIPEGYSVSREKKERFSLILESASTNQTSMYLCASKFLLRDSELLMKKLFFGSGTQLSVL.

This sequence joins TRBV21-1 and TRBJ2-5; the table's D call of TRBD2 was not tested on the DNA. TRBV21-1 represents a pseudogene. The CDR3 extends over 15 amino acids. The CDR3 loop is CASRKRGGWQETQYF. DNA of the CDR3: TGTGCCAGCAGAAAAAGGGGAGGGTGGCAAGAGACCCAGTACTTC.

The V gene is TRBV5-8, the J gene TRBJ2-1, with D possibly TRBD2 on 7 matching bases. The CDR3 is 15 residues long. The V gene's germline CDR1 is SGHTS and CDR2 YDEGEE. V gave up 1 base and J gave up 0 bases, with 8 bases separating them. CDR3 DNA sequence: TGTGCCAGCAGCTTGCGGGGGGCCTCCTACAATGAGCAGTTCTTC. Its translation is CASSLRGASYNEQFF.

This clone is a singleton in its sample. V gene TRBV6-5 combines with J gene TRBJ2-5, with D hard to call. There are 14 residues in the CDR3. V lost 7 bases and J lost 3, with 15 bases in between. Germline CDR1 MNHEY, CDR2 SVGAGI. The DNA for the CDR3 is TGTGCCAGCAACCCCCGCTTTGAGAAAGAGACCCAGTACTTC. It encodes CASNPRFEKETQYF.

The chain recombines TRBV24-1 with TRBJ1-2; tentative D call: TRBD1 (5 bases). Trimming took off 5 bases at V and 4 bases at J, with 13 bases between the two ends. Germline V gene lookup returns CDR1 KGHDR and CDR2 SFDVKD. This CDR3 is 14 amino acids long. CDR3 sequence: CATSATGGAYGYTF. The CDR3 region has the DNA TGTGCCACCAGTGCCACGGGGGGAGCCTATGGCTACACCTTC.